The 24 T cell receptor beta chains reported below all come from one sample, sequenced in a study of blood T cell repertoires in COVID-19. TCRdb keeps only in-frame clones here, not all; method: immunoSEQ multiplex PCR. The sample includes about 180,000 clones, about 91% seen only once; the top ten take 4% to 5%. The sample taken for sequencing was peripheral blood. The receptors shown here come from a woman younger than 45 with acute or convalescent COVID-19.

The genes are TRBV9 and TRBJ1-2; TRBD1 matches at 8 bases. V was pared by 7 bases and J by 6 bases, with 17 bases of the junction left unmatched. There are 16 residues in the CDR3. The germline gives CDR1 SGDLS, CDR2 YYNGEE. The CDR3 here is CASGAMDRVSFNGYTF. CDR3 DNA: TGTGCCAGCGGGGCGATGGACAGGGTCTCCTTCAATGGCTACACCTTC.

The chain links TRBV3-1 (or the pseudogene TRBV3-2) to TRBJ2-5; 7 bases are a match to TRBD2. Trimming removed 0 bases from V and 5 bases from J; junction bases left unmatched: 6. Per the germline V gene, CDR1 is LGHDT and CDR2 is YNNKEL (reference sequence). The CDR3 contains 15 residues. The CDR3 sequence: CASSQELGLGETQYF. DNA of the CDR3: TGTGCCAGCAGCCAAGAACTAGGACTAGGGGAGACCCAGTACTTC.

This chain joins TRBV25-1 and TRBJ2-2; no definite D call. CDR3 size: 14 residues. V lost 1 base, J lost 5 bases, and 8 bases lay in between. Germline CDR1 MGHDK, CDR2 SYGVNS. The CDR3 here is CASSESGYTGELFF. In DNA form, the CDR3 reads TGTGCCAGCAGTGAATCCGGGTATACCGGGGAGCTGTTTTTT. Full variable domain (missing parts from reference TRBV25-1 and TRBJ2-2): EADIYQTPRYLVIGTGKKITLECSQTMGHDKMYWYQQDPGMELHLIHYSYGVNSTEKGDLSSESTVSRIRTEHFPLTLESARPSHTSQYLCASSESGYTGELFFGEGSRLTVL.

In its sample, this clone was seen a few times. This chain's CDR3 is CASSYSTSGQETQYF. The CDR3 DNA reads TGTGCCAGCAGTTACTCGACTAGCGGACAAGAGACCCAGTACTTC. The rearrangement uses TRBV6-5 and TRBJ2-5, with TRBD2 matching 9 bases. The CDR3 contains 15 residues. Germline V CDR1 and CDR2: MNHEY, SVGAGI. V was clipped by 0 bases and J by 2 bases; unmatched bases: 1.

This chain joins TRBV5-1 and TRBJ2-5, with D perhaps TRBD2 (5 bases). The ends were cut back, 5 bases at V and 4 bases at J, with 18 bases in the middle. This CDR3 has 15 residues. Germline-derived CDR1 and CDR2 are SGHRS and YFSETQ. In DNA form, the CDR3 reads TGCGCCAGCAGTTTTTCGTCGGACTGGGGAGAGACCCAGTACTTC. It specifies CASSFSSDWGETQYF. The variable domain in full, with the rest retrieved from reference TRBV5-1 and TRBJ2-5, is KAGVTQTPRYLIKTRGQQVTLSCSPISGHRSVSWYQQTPGQGLQFLFEYFSETQRNKGNFPGRFSGRQFSNSRSEMNVSTLELGDSALYLCASSFSSDWGETQYFGPGTRLLVL.

V is TRBV28 and J is TRBJ2-4; no reliable D call. Germline CDR1 reads MDHEN; CDR2 reads SYDVKM. V shed 9 bases and J shed 4 bases, with 4 bases lying between them. The CDR3 extends over 10 amino acids. The CDR3 DNA reads as TGTGCCAGTCCTAAAAACATTCAGTACTTC. Translating it yields CASPKNIQYF.

V gene TRBV11-2 combines with J gene TRBJ2-1; D uncertain. The CDR3 runs 13 residues. Germline V gene data show CDR1 as SGHAT and CDR2 as FQNNGV. The V end lost 3 bases, the J end lost 7 bases, and 10 bases lay between the germline ends. CDR3 sequence reads: CASSFGASNEQFF. Here the CDR3 DNA reads TGTGCCAGCAGCTTCGGAGCGAGTAATGAGCAGTTCTTC.

The genes are TRBV5-4 and TRBJ2-6; D is possibly TRBD1 (5 bases). Trimming shortened V by 3 bases and J by 4 bases, and 8 bases separated the two germline ends. Looked up from germline, CDR1 is SGHNT and CDR2 is YYREEE (reference sequence). The CDR3 has 14 amino acids. The CDR3 loop reads CASSYDRGANVLTF. The CDR3 nucleotides are TGTGCCAGCAGCTACGACAGAGGGGCCAACGTCCTGACTTTC.

The table lists this clone with a count of one. The chain uses TRBV15 and TRBJ2-7; D not certain. The CDR3 totals 14 residues. The V end was cut by 0 bases, the J end by 3 bases, with 9 bases between. Germline V gives CDR1 LNHNV, CDR2 YYDKDF (reference sequence). The CDR3 DNA reads TGTGCCACCAGCAGAGATTCTGGCGGCTACGAGCAGTACTTC. It encodes CATSRDSGGYEQYF.

This clone has a handful of counts. The chain employs TRBV5-4 and TRBJ1-1; 8 bases map to TRBD1. The CDR3 runs 15 residues. Unmatched junction bases numbered 9, after V lost 4 bases and J lost 4 bases. Germline CDR1 SGHNT, CDR2 YYREEE (reference sequence). DNA for the CDR3: TGTGCCAGCAGCCGCCCGACAGGGGTGACCACTGAAGCTTTCTTT. Amino acid sequence: CASSRPTGVTTEAFF.

The V gene is TRBV6-9, the J gene TRBJ1-1, with 7 bases lining up with TRBD1. J was trimmed by 6 bases and V by 0 bases; bases with no gene match: 10. The CDR3 contains 16 residues. The germline V gene has CDR1 MNHGY and CDR2 SVAAGI. CDR3 region: CASSYSRDSPMAEAFF. The CDR3 DNA reads as TGTGCCAGCAGTTATTCTAGGGACAGTCCGATGGCTGAAGCTTTCTTT.

The J gene is TRBJ1-2, the V gene TRBV12-3 or TRBV12-4, with no clear D. Deletions cut 2 bases from V and 4 bases from J, with 8 bases between. This CDR3 region has 13 residues. CDR3 region: CASSLRVPYGYTF. For the CDR3, the DNA is TGTGCCAGCAGTTTACGGGTTCCCTATGGCTACACCTTC.

The V and J genes are TRBV6-5 and TRBJ2-7; 7 positions agree with TRBD1. The length of the CDR3 is 14 residues. Germline V CDR1 and CDR2: MNHEY, SVGAGI. V was pared by 8 bases and J by 1 base, with 8 bases of the junction left unmatched. CDR3 sequence reads: CASGDHRGSYEQYF. The DNA of the CDR3 is TGTGCCAGCGGGGATCACAGGGGATCCTACGAGCAGTACTTC.

A remark on this clone: Mismatch with germline at one junction end may stem from a read error. The genes are TRBV7-7 and TRBJ2-1; TRBD2 might be the D (6 bases). CDR3 length equals 14 residues. The germline V gene has CDR1 SSHAT and CDR2 FNYEAQ (reference sequence). The DNA of the CDR3 is TGTGCTAGCAGCCCCTCTAGCGCCCACAATGAGCAGTTCTTC. Translation gives CASSPSSAHNEQFF.

This clone was seen only a few times. The chain couples TRBV6-6 to TRBJ2-2, with 7 bases fitting TRBD2. The CDR3 is 15 amino acids. Germline loops: CDR1 MNHNY, CDR2 SVGAGI (reference sequence). With 5 bases clipped from V and 4 bases from J, the junction kept 7 bases outside the gene matches. Here the CDR3 reads CASSIDREATGELFF. CDR3 bases: TGTGCCAGCAGTATAGATCGGGAGGCCACCGGGGAGCTGTTTTTT.

V gene TRBV29-1 combines with J gene TRBJ2-3; D remains unclear. V lost 5 bases, J lost 4 bases, and 4 bases lay in between. CDR1 and CDR2 (germline): SQVTM, ANQGSEA. CDR3 length equals 10 residues. CDR3 coding DNA: TGCAGCGTTTCGGCAGATACGCAGTATTTT. Its protein product is CSVSADTQYF.

In this sample, this clone turned up a few times. The V call is TRBV29-1, the J call TRBJ2-7, with a tentative D call TRBD1 (5 bases). The germline V gene has CDR1 SQVTM and CDR2 ANQGSEA. This CDR3 has 12 amino acids. Trimming left V 6 bases short and J 6 bases short, with 15 bases between. The CDR3 is CSVGSGGAEQYF. In DNA, the CDR3 is TGCAGCGTGGGGTCTGGTGGGGCCGAGCAGTACTTC.

This chain links TRBV3-1 (or the pseudogene TRBV3-2) with TRBJ2-3; the match to TRBD2 covers 11 bases. Germline V gene lookup returns CDR1 LGHDT and CDR2 YNNKEL (reference sequence). CDR3 size: 15 residues. The V segment lost 8 bases and the J segment 8 bases; nucleotides outside the gene matches: 12. CDR3: CASGELAGARGTQYF. The CDR3 DNA is TGTGCCAGCGGGGAACTAGCGGGAGCTCGAGGTACGCAGTATTTT.

CDR3 sequence reads: CASSVDPTGYGYTF. As DNA, the CDR3 is TGTGCCAGCAGCGTCGACCCGACAGGCTATGGCTACACCTTC. The V and J genes are TRBV9 and TRBJ1-2; maybe TRBD1 (6 bases). This CDR3 region has 14 residues. Germline V gene data show CDR1 as SGDLS and CDR2 as YYNGEE. V was clipped by 2 bases and J by 4 bases, with 12 bases between them. Based on the CDR3 plus reference TRBV9 and TRBJ1-2, the full variable domain is DSGVTQTPKHLITATGQRVTLRCSPRSGDLSVYWYQQSLDQGLQFLIQYYNGEERAKGNILERFSAQQFPDLHSELNLSSLELGDSALYFCASSVDPTGYGYTFGSGTRLTVV.

The rearrangement joins TRBV4-1 to TRBJ2-3; 16 nucleotides line up with TRBD2. V lost 2 bases to trimming and J lost 0 bases; unmatched junction nucleotides: 5. The CDR3 is 19 amino acids. The V gene's germline CDR1 is MGHRA and CDR2 YSYEKL. The CDR3 sequence is CASSQPGLAGGRSTDTQYF. For the CDR3, the DNA is TGCGCCAGCAGCCAACCGGGACTAGCGGGAGGGCGGAGCACAGATACGCAGTATTTT.

The rearrangement links TRBV7-9 to TRBJ2-5; a possible D gene is TRBD2 (5 bases). Germline lookup yields CDR1 SEHNR and CDR2 FQNEAQ (reference sequence). Trimming pared 5 bases from V and 3 bases from J, leaving 10 bases between. This CDR3 is built from 13 residues. DNA for the CDR3: TGTGCCAGCAGCATTAGCGATAAAGAGACCCAGTACTTC. This codes for CASSISDKETQYF.

The chain recombines TRBV24-1 with TRBJ1-1, with unresolved D. The CDR3 sequence is 11 residues long. V was cut by 9 bases and J by 6 bases, with 10 bases left in between. Germline V gene sequence: CDR1 KGHDR, CDR2 SFDVKD. CDR3 nucleotides: TGTGCCACCTCCTTAGGAGCTGAAGCTTTCTTT. This codes for CATSLGAEAFF.

The V and J genes are TRBV18 and TRBJ2-1; TRBD1 matches 7 bases. V lost 3 bases, J lost 7 bases, and 9 bases stayed unmatched. This CDR3 is 15 amino acids long. The germline V gene encodes CDR1 KGHSH and CDR2 LQKENI. CDR3 DNA sequence: TGTGCCAGCTCACCTACGAACAGGGGATTGAATGAGCAGTTCTTC. Its translation is CASSPTNRGLNEQFF. The full variable domain, with the rest looked up from reference TRBV18 and TRBJ2-1, is NAGVMQNPRHLVRRRGQEARLRCSPMKGHSHVYWYRQLPEEGLKFMVYLQKENIIDESGMPKERFSAEFPKEGPSILRIQQVVRGDSAAYFCASSPTNRGLNEQFFGPGTRLTVL.

The chain carries TRBV5-1 and TRBJ1-1, with D possibly TRBD1 on 6 matching bases. Trimming shortened V by 1 base and J by 13 bases, and 17 bases separated the two germline ends. CDR3 length: 13 residues. From germline, CDR1 is SGHRS and CDR2 YFSETQ. The CDR3 nucleotides are TGCGCCAGCAGCTTGAAATTCGAGGGGGAATTTTTCTTT. This gives the protein CASSLKFEGEFFF.